This TCR beta chain was retrieved from a study of T cells in Graves' hyperthyroidism and ophthalmopathy. General study results and limits: Most thyroid clonotypes expanded above 0.001 were also detected in blood. Ophthalmopathy was separated from stable hyperthyroidism by a 13 V-J model.

Template material for amplifying TCR beta CDR3 regions consisted of RNA transcripts. With the HTBI primer set, the TCR CDR3 went through a first round of RT-PCR. TCRdb re-analysed the multiplex PCR reads in MiXCR, keeping a single row per CDR3 protein. Found here are some 350,000 distinct CDR3 sequences, roughly 13% of them singletons; the top ten hold about 37%. Exclusion criteria comprised uncontrolled infection, other autoimmune disease, pregnancy or lactation. An approximately 10 ml volume of fresh peripheral blood provided the PBMCs. This clonotype was detected many times. The antigen is not known. This CDR3 spans 14 amino acids. Germline V gene lookup returns CDR1 SGHRS and CDR2 YFSETQ. The V segment lost 3 bases and the J segment 4 bases; nucleotides outside the gene matches: 4.

J is TRBJ2-3 and V is TRBV5-1, with 8 bases aligning to TRBD1. The receptor was derived from a woman aged 40 to 50 with Graves' ophthalmopathy. Sequenced material: blood. CDR3 sequence (DNA): TGCGCCAGCAGCTCTGCAGGGGGCTCAGATACGCAGTATTTT. Amino acids: CASSSAGGSDTQYF.